These 29 T cell receptor beta chains originate from one sample sequenced in a study of OX40 agonist ivuxolimab in advanced cancers. Assay used: immunoSEQ multiplex PCR; TCRdb lists only in-frame clones, some missing. The sample holds approximately 70,000 clones; roughly 84% are singletons and the top ten take roughly 7.9%. Sequenced material: CD4+ or CD8+ T cells sorted from blood, taken in a trial of the OX40 agonist ivuxolimab. These receptors were taken from an adult with an advanced solid tumor such as melanoma, head and neck, liver or kidney cancer.

DNA of the CDR3: TGTGCCAGCCGGCCACTAGCGGGAGGGTACGAGCAGTACTTC. Amino acid sequence: CASRPLAGGYEQYF. The rearrangement uses TRBV6-6 and TRBJ2-7; 13 bases agree with TRBD2. Germline CDR1 MNHNY, CDR2 SVGAGI (reference sequence). This CDR3 contains 14 residues. Germline trimming cut 8 bases from V and 4 bases from J; bases unmatched to any gene: 5.

This clone has a single count. The DNA for the CDR3 is TGTGCCTGGAGTGTAGGTGCAGGGGAGGCTTGGCAGTACTTC. Protein: CAWSVGAGEAWQYF. V is TRBV30 and J is TRBJ2-7; D assignment may be TRBD1 or TRBD2 (6 bases each). CDR3 length equals 14 residues. The germline CDR1 and CDR2 sequences are GTSNPN and SVGIG (reference sequence). V was pared by 0 bases and J by 9 bases, with 18 bases between.

The V gene is TRBV30, the J gene TRBJ2-4, with TRBD1 as a possible D gene (5 bases). V lost 0 bases to trimming and J lost 1 base, with 10 bases between them. The CDR3 is made up of 15 amino acids. CDR1 GTSNPN and CDR2 SVGIG come from the germline V gene (reference sequence). The CDR3 sequence is CAWSVTGSAKNIQYF. As DNA, the CDR3 is TGTGCCTGGAGTGTAACAGGATCGGCCAAAAACATTCAGTACTTC.

The V gene is TRBV6-5, the J gene TRBJ1-1; D is unclear. CDR1 and CDR2 from the germline V gene are MNHEY and SVGAGI. Trimming cost V 8 bases and J 1 base, with 8 bases left between them. CDR3 size: 12 residues. The CDR3 DNA follows: TGTGCCAGCTCGCAGCCGAACACTGAAGCTTTCTTT. This codes for CASSQPNTEAFF.

The chain carries TRBV5-1 and TRBJ2-7; weak D call: TRBD1 (6 bases). Germline CDR1 and CDR2: SGHRS and YFSETQ. V was pared by 6 bases and J by 5 bases, with 18 bases between. CDR3 length: 14 residues. The CDR3 here is CASKVQAGADEQYF. The CDR3 DNA follows: TGCGCCAGCAAGGTCCAAGCAGGGGCGGACGAGCAGTACTTC.

The chain couples TRBV5-1 to TRBJ1-6; 7 nucleotides match TRBD1. Trimming at V came to 2 bases and at J to 9 bases, leaving 5 bases not matched to a gene. The CDR3 is 14 amino acids. Germline V gives CDR1 SGHRS, CDR2 YFSETQ. The CDR3 coding sequence is TGCGCCAGCAGCTTCGGGACAGAGGGTTCACCCCTCCACTTT. It codes for CASSFGTEGSPLHF.

The rearrangement uses TRBV27 and TRBJ1-6, with D maybe TRBD1 (5 bases). The germline V gene has CDR1 MNHEY and CDR2 SMNVEV (reference sequence). The V and J ends lost 6 bases and 2 bases respectively, with 11 bases between them. The CDR3 is made up of 15 amino acids. The CDR3 DNA follows: TGTGCCAGCAGACCGACAGTTACCTATAATTCACCCCTCCACTTT. This gives the protein CASRPTVTYNSPLHF.

To note about this clone: This same CDR3 is encoded by further DNA sequences in the sample. V and J are TRBV9 and TRBJ2-7; D possibly corresponds to TRBD2 (6 bases). The CDR3 extends over 14 amino acids. CDR1 is SGDLS, CDR2 YYNGEE, per germline. V gave up 2 bases and J gave up 4 bases, with 13 bases separating them. CDR3 bases: TGTGCCAGCAGCGTCGGGGGAGCGGGTTACGAGCAGTACTTC. It specifies CASSVGGAGYEQYF.

This sequence joins TRBV5-8 and TRBJ2-5; D uncertain. The CDR3 sequence is 13 residues long. The germline V and J ends were trimmed by 2 bases and 4 bases, with 9 bases remaining between them. Germline-derived CDR1 and CDR2 are SGHTS and YDEGEE. The CDR3 DNA reads TGTGCCAGCAGCTTTTTACGGCCAGAGACCCAGTACTTC. Protein: CASSFLRPETQYF.

This chain uses TRBV7-9 with TRBJ2-7, with D possibly matching TRBD2 (6 bases). This CDR3 has 15 amino acids. Germline CDR1 is SEHNR and CDR2 is FQNEAQ (reference sequence). Trimming cost V 1 base and J 1 base, with 11 bases left between them. The CDR3 coding sequence is TGTGCCAGCAGCTTAGTGGGGGGTCTTTCCTACGAGCAGTACTTC. As protein: CASSLVGGLSYEQYF.

This chain joins TRBV28 and TRBJ1-4; the match to TRBD1 covers 9 bases. V lost 4 bases to trimming and J lost 8 bases; unmatched junction nucleotides: 11. CDR1 is MDHEN and CDR2 is SYDVKM in the germline V gene. The CDR3 totals 16 residues. CDR3 sequence (DNA): TGTGCCAGCAGTTCCCGGACAGGGGTGGGGGAGGAAAAACTGTTTTTT. Translated: CASSSRTGVGEEKLFF.

The chain has TRBV12-5 and TRBJ2-2; 7 bases map to TRBD2. V shed 2 bases and J 8 bases; nucleotides not matched to a gene: 5. Germline V gene sequence: CDR1 LGHNT, CDR2 FRNRAP. This CDR3 is built from 14 residues. CDR3 bases: TGTGCTAGTGGTTTGTGGGAGGGCCGAGGGGAGCTGTTTTTT. This codes for CASGLWEGRGELFF.

V gene TRBV5-1 combines with J gene TRBJ2-3; 8 bases map to TRBD1. The CDR3 is 14 residues long. The V gene end was trimmed by 5 bases and the J gene end by 3 bases; junction bases not matched to a gene: 5. Germline loops: CDR1 SGHRS, CDR2 YFSETQ. The CDR3 region has the DNA TGCGCCAGCAGGACAGGGGCCGGTACAGATACGCAGTATTTT. Its translation is CASRTGAGTDTQYF.

The count of this clone is one. The chain employs TRBV18 and TRBJ2-7; 7 nucleotides line up with TRBD2. This CDR3 has 17 residues. The J segment lost 1 base and the V segment lost 3 bases, leaving 12 bases of the junction unmatched. CDR1 and CDR2 (germline): KGHSH, LQKENI. CDR3 nucleotide sequence: TGTGCCAGCTCACCTTTCCCTATGGGCGGGGGTTCCTACGAGCAGTACTTC. The encoded protein is CASSPFPMGGGSYEQYF.

This chain links TRBV7-2 with TRBJ1-3; D gene uncertain. Trimming took off 0 bases at V and 0 bases at J, with 12 bases between the two ends. The CDR3 has 17 residues. Germline V gene lookup returns CDR1 SGHTA and CDR2 FQGNSA. DNA for the CDR3: TGTGCCAGCAGCTTAGCCGAGATCTACCTCTCTGGAAACACCATATATTTT. Translated, it gives CASSLAEIYLSGNTIYF.

V and J are TRBV10-3 and TRBJ1-2, with D tentatively TRBD1 (5 bases). This CDR3 contains 12 residues. Trimming took 6 bases from V and 3 from J, leaving 8 bases between them. CDR1 and CDR2 (germline): ENHRY, SYGVKD. The CDR3 here is CAIRWGDYGYTF. As DNA, the CDR3 is TGTGCCATCAGATGGGGGGACTATGGCTACACCTTC.

This sequence joins TRBV14 and TRBJ2-7, with D perhaps TRBD2 (5 bases). Trimming took 3 bases from V and 6 from J, leaving 12 bases between them. The germline V gene has CDR1 SGHDN and CDR2 FVKESK. The CDR3 contains 13 residues. CDR3 DNA sequence: TGTGCCAGCAGCCAGTGGCGCGAGGGCGAGCAGTACTTC. It yields the protein CASSQWREGEQYF.

This chain uses TRBV5-6 with TRBJ1-1, with D unclear. The germline V and J ends were trimmed by 1 base and 2 bases, with 15 bases remaining between them. The CDR3 has 16 residues. Germline CDR1 is SGHDT and CDR2 is YYEEEE. The CDR3 loop reads CASSLRNLRPNTEAFF. The CDR3 DNA sequence: TGTGCCAGCAGCTTGCGGAACTTGAGGCCAAACACTGAAGCTTTCTTT.

The chain recombines TRBV5-8 with TRBJ1-2; 9 positions agree with TRBD1. Trimming removed 4 bases from V and 1 base from J; junction bases left unmatched: 11. Germline V gives CDR1 SGHTS, CDR2 YDEGEE. CDR3 length: 17 residues. CDR3 sequence (DNA): TGTGCCAGCAGCCCGGCCGGGACAGGGATCGGTAACTATGGCTACACCTTC. Its translation: CASSPAGTGIGNYGYTF.

The rearrangement links TRBV5-1 to TRBJ2-2; TRBD1 agrees at 7 bases. CDR3 length equals 14 residues. Unmatched junction bases numbered 1, after V lost 0 bases and J lost 5 bases. The germline gives CDR1 SGHRS, CDR2 YFSETQ. CDR3 coding DNA: TGCGCCAGCAGCTTGGGGGACAGTACCGGGGAGCTGTTTTTT. Translated, it gives CASSLGDSTGELFF.

This clone was seen once. V is TRBV4-2 and J is TRBJ2-1, with D possibly TRBD1 on 5 matching bases. The CDR3 is 15 residues long. V lost 0 bases and J 6 bases, leaving 12 bases between the germline ends. Germline CDR1 reads LGHNA; CDR2 reads YNFKEQ. This CDR3 is CASSQEESGINEQFF. The CDR3, as DNA: TGTGCCAGCAGCCAAGAAGAATCAGGGATCAATGAGCAGTTCTTC.

The chain combines TRBV4-2 with TRBJ1-3; D call uncertain. Germline V lookup: CDR1 LGHNA, CDR2 YNFKEQ. V lost 4 bases and J lost 0, with 13 bases in between. The CDR3 runs to 16 residues. CDR3 bases: TGTGCCAGCAGCCCTATCACAATTTACTCTGGAAACACCATATATTTT. Protein: CASSPITIYSGNTIYF.

This rearrangement joins TRBV6-5 to TRBJ2-7; possible D gene TRBD1, 5 bases. V dropped 6 bases and J dropped 3 bases, with 12 bases sitting between them. CDR1 and CDR2 from the germline V gene are MNHEY and SVGAGI. The CDR3 consists of 13 residues. The CDR3 sequence is CASRRGHHYEQYF. DNA of the CDR3: TGTGCCAGCAGAAGAGGACATCACTACGAGCAGTACTTC.

The chain is built from TRBV6-5 and TRBJ1-1; weak D call: TRBD1 (6 bases). CDR3 length equals 14 residues. Germline lookup yields CDR1 MNHEY and CDR2 SVGAGI. Trimming cost V 7 bases and J 0 bases, with 12 bases left between them. The CDR3 reads CASNSGQLNTEAFF. DNA for the CDR3: TGTGCCAGCAATTCCGGACAGCTGAACACTGAAGCTTTCTTT.

This clone occurred a few times. The chain carries TRBV10-2 and TRBJ1-1; D not certain. This CDR3 comprises 16 residues. V gave up 0 bases and J gave up 6 bases, with 17 bases separating them. The germline CDR1 and CDR2 sequences are WSHSY and SAAADI. The DNA of the CDR3 is TGCGCCAGCAGTGAGTCAACGACCAGGCGGTTGGCTGAAGCTTTCTTT. Translation: CASSESTTRRLAEAFF.

This chain uses TRBV9 with TRBJ2-2; TRBD2 matches at 7 bases. V lost 0 bases and J lost 6; bases outside the gene matches: 11. Per germline, CDR1 SGDLS and CDR2 YYNGEE. The CDR3 is 17 amino acids. The CDR3 loop reads CASSVATGGRMSGELFF. For the CDR3, the DNA is TGTGCCAGCAGCGTAGCTACGGGAGGTAGAATGTCCGGGGAGCTGTTTTTT.

The rearrangement joins TRBV2 to TRBJ2-7, with a tentative D call TRBD2 (5 bases). Trimming stripped 8 bases from V and 3 bases from J, with 17 bases between. The CDR3 runs 14 residues. Germline values: CDR1 SNHLY, CDR2 FYNNEI. CDR3 nucleotides: TGTGCCAGCTCAAACCCCGGGGAAGGCTACGAGCAGTACTTC. It translates to CASSNPGEGYEQYF.

V and J are TRBV20-1 and TRBJ1-1, with no clear D. Trimming pared 1 base from V and 4 bases from J, leaving 4 bases between. The CDR3 is made up of 11 amino acids. Germline V gene lookup returns CDR1 DFQATT and CDR2 SNEGSKA (reference sequence). The CDR3 bases are TGCAGTGCTAGAGGGAGCACTGAAGCTTTCTTT. It codes for CSARGSTEAFF.

This chain connects TRBV7-3 to TRBJ2-5; 9 positions agree with TRBD1. J lost 8 bases, V lost 5 bases, and 9 bases had no gene match. Germline CDR1 is SGHTA and CDR2 is FQGTGA. The CDR3 has 14 residues. This chain's CDR3 is CASSPGQGSGTQYF. The DNA for the CDR3 is TGTGCCAGCAGCCCAGGACAGGGGTCGGGAACCCAGTACTTC.